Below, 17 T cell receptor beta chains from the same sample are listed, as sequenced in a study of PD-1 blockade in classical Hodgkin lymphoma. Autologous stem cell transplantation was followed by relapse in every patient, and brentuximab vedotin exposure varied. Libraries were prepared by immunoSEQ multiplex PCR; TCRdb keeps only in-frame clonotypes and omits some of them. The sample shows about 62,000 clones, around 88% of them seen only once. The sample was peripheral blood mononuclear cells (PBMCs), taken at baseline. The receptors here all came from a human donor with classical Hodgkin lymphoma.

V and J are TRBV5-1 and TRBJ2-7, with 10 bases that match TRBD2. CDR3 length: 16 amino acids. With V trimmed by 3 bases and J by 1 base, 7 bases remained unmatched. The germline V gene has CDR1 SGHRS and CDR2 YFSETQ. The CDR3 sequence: CASSWISGGPSYEQYF. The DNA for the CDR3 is TGCGCCAGCAGCTGGATTAGCGGGGGGCCTTCCTACGAGCAGTACTTC.

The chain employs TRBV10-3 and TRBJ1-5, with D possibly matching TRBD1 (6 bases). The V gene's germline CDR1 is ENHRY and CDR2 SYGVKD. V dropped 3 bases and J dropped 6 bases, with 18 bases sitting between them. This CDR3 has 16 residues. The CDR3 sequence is CAISEANRVRGQPQHF. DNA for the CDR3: TGTGCCATCAGTGAAGCGAACAGGGTAAGAGGTCAGCCCCAGCATTTT.

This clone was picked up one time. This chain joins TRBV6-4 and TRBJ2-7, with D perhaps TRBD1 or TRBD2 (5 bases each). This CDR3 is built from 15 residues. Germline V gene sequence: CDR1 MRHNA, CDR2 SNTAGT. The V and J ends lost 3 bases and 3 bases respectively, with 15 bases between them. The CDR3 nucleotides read TGTGCCAGCAGTGAATTTGAGGGGCCTAACTACGAGCAGTACTTC. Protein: CASSEFEGPNYEQYF.

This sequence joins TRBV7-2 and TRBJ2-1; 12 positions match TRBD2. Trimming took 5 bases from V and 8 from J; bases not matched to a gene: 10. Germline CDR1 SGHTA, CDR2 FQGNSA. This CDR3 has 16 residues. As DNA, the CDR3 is TGTGCCAGCAGCGCCCGGCTAGCGGGGGGGCTCGATGAGCAGTTCTTC. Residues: CASSARLAGGLDEQFF.

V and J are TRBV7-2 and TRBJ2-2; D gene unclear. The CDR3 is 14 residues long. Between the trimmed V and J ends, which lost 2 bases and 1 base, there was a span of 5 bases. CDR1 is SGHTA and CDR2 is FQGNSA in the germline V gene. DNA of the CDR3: TGTGCCAGCAGCTTAAGAGGGAACACCGGGGAGCTGTTTTTT. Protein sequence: CASSLRGNTGELFF.

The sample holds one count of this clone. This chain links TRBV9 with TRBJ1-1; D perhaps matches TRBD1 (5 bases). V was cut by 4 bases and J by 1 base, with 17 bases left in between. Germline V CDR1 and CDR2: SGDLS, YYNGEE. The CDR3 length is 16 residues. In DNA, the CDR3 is TGTGCCAGCAGCCTAGAGGGGAATAGGGGGAACACTGAAGCTTTCTTT. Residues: CASSLEGNRGNTEAFF. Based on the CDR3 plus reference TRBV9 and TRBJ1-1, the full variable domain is DSGVTQTPKHLITATGQRVTLRCSPRSGDLSVYWYQQSLDQGLQFLIQYYNGEERAKGNILERFSAQQFPDLHSELNLSSLELGDSALYFCASSLEGNRGNTEAFFGQGTRLTVV.

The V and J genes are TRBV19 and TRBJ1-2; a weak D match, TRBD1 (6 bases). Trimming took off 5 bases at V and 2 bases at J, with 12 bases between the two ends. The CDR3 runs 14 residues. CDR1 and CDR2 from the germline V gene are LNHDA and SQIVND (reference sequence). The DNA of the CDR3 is TGTGCCAGTAGTCCCCGGACAGAAAACTATGGCTACACCTTC. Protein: CASSPRTENYGYTF.

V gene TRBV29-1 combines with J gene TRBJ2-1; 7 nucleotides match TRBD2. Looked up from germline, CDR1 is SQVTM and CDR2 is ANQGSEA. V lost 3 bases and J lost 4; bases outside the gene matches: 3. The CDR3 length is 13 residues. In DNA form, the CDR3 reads TGCAGCGTTGATCGGGGGGATTACAATGAGCAGTTCTTC. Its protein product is CSVDRGDYNEQFF.

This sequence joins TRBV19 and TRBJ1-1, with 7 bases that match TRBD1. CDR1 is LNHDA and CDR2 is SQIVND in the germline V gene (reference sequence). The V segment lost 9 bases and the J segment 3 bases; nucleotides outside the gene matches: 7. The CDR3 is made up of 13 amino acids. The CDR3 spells CASRTGGHTEAFF. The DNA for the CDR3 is TGTGCCAGCCGGACAGGAGGTCACACTGAAGCTTTCTTT.

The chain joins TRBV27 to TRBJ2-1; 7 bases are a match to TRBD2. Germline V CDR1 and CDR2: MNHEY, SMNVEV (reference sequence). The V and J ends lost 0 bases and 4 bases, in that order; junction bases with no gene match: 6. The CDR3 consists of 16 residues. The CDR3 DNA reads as TGTGCCAGCAGTTTATCGAGCGGGGACCTTTACAATGAGCAGTTCTTC. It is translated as CASSLSSGDLYNEQFF.

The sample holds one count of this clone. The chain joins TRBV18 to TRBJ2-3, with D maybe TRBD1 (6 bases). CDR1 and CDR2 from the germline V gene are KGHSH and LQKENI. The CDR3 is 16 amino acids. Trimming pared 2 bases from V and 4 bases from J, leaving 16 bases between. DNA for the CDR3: TGTGCCAGCTCACCAGCGAGGGGGAGTTCCTCAGATACGCAGTATTTT. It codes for CASSPARGSSSDTQYF. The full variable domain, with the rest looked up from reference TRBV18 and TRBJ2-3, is NAGVMQNPRHLVRRRGQEARLRCSPMKGHSHVYWYRQLPEEGLKFMVYLQKENIIDESGMPKERFSAEFPKEGPSILRIQQVVRGDSAAYFCASSPARGSSSDTQYFGPGTRLTVL.

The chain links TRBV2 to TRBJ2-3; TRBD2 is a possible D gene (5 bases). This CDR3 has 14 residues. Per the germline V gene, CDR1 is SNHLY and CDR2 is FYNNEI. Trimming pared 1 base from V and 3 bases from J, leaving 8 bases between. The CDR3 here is CASSEGLATDTQYF. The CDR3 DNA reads TGTGCCAGCAGTGAAGGATTAGCGACAGATACGCAGTATTTT.

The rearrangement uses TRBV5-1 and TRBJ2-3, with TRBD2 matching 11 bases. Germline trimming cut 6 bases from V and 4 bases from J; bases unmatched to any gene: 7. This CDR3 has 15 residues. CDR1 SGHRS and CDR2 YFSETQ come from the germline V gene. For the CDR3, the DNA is TGCGCCAGCACAGGTAGCGGGGGGGCTGCAGATACGCAGTATTTT. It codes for CASTGSGGAADTQYF.

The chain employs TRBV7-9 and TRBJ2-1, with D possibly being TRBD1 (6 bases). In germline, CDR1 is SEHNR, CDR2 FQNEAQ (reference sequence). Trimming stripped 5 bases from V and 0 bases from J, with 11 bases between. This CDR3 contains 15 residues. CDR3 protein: CASSAGQSSYNEQFF. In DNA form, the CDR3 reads TGTGCCAGCAGCGCTGGACAGAGCTCCTACAATGAGCAGTTCTTC.

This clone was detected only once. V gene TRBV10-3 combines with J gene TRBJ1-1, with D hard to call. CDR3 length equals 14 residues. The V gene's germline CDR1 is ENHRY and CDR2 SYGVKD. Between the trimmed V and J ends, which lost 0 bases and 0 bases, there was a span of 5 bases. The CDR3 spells CAISESTLNTEAFF. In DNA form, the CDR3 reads TGTGCCATCAGTGAGTCGACCCTGAACACTGAAGCTTTCTTT.

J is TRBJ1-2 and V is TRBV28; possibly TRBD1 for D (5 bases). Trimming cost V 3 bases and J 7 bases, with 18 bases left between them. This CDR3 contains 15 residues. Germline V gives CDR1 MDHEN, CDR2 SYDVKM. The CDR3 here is CASSLPGARLFGYTF. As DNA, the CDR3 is TGTGCCAGCAGTTTGCCCGGGGCGCGGTTGTTTGGCTACACCTTC.

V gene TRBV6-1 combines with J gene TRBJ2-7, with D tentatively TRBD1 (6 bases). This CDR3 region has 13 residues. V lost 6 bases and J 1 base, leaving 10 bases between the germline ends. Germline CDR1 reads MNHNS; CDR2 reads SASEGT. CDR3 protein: CASRRDTSYEQYF. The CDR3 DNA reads TGTGCCAGCAGGAGGGACACGTCCTACGAGCAGTACTTC.